One and the same sample provided the 8 T cell receptor beta chains below, sequenced in a study of breast tumors, draining lymph nodes, adjacent tissues. TCRdb reanalysed the multiplex PCR reads using MiXCR and keeps one entry per CDR3 protein. The sample records over 15,000 distinct CDR3 sequences, about 64% being singletons. The material sequenced was tumor-adjacent breast tissue. These receptors were collected from a female donor with breast cancer. Some clones in this sample may be carry-over from other donors' samples.

This chain joins TRBV20-1 and TRBJ1-3; 9 nucleotides align to TRBD1. The CDR3 is made up of 16 amino acids. The V gene's germline CDR1 is DFQATT and CDR2 SNEGSKA (reference sequence). The junction had 7 bases not matched to a gene; V was cut back by 4 bases and J by 0 bases. The CDR3 sequence is CSATSLTGGSGNTIYF. The DNA for the CDR3 is TGCAGTGCTACCTCCTTGACAGGGGGCTCTGGAAACACCATATATTTT.

This chain joins TRBV7-3 and TRBJ2-3; TRBD2 matches 13 bases. The CDR3 contains 18 residues. V trimming: 1 base; J trimming: 0 bases; junction bases outside the gene matches: 4. The germline gives CDR1 SGHTA, CDR2 FQGTGA. The CDR3 region is CASSLNQGLAGSTDTQYF. DNA of the CDR3: TGTGCCAGCAGCTTAAACCAGGGACTAGCGGGGAGCACAGATACGCAGTATTTT.

The chain has TRBV12-3 or TRBV12-4 and TRBJ1-6; D not certain. The CDR3 covers 15 residues. Trimming pared 5 bases from V and 4 bases from J, leaving 12 bases between. Here the CDR3 reads CASSPPGPYNSPLHF. For the CDR3, the DNA is TGTGCCAGCAGTCCTCCCGGGCCTTATAATTCACCCCTCCACTTT.

Many counts were recorded for this clonotype. A much larger clone lies a single base off, so this may be a read error. The V gene is TRBV29-1, the J gene TRBJ2-5; 9 bases fit TRBD1. The CDR3 sequence is 14 residues long. Trimming removed 4 bases from V and 5 bases from J; junction bases left unmatched: 8. The germline V gene encodes CDR1 SQVTM and CDR2 ANQGSEA. CDR3 nucleotides: TGCAGCGTTGCAGGGGACAGGGTGGAGGAGACCCAGTACTTC. Residues: CSVAGDRVEETQYF.

This clonotype was counted once. V gene TRBV7-6 combines with J gene TRBJ1-3; 8 bases fit TRBD1. V lost 4 bases to trimming and J lost 4 bases; unmatched junction nucleotides: 6. Per germline, CDR1 SGHVS and CDR2 FNYEAQ. This CDR3 is built from 15 residues. This CDR3 reads CASSSDRGFGNTIYF. The CDR3 DNA sequence: TGTGCCAGCAGCTCCGACAGGGGTTTCGGAAACACCATATATTTT.

CDR3 in amino acids: CASSQDTTWGQFF. CDR3 DNA: TGTGCCAGCAGCCAGGATACGACTTGGGGACAGTTCTTC. J is TRBJ2-1 and V is TRBV14; D unresolved. The V gene's germline CDR1 is SGHDN and CDR2 FVKESK. This CDR3 contains 13 residues. Trimming pared 3 bases from V and 13 bases from J, leaving 16 bases between.

CDR3 nucleotides: TGTGCCAGCAGCCCTCAGACAGGGGCAGATACGCAGTATTTT. This codes for CASSPQTGADTQYF. The chain is built from TRBV7-2 and TRBJ2-3; 8 bases are shared with TRBD1. Germline lookup yields CDR1 SGHTA and CDR2 FQGNSA. The CDR3 is made up of 14 amino acids. J gave up 4 bases and V 5 bases, and 5 bases lay outside the gene matches.

This clonotype qualifies as medium-sized. The chain is built from TRBV5-1 and TRBJ1-6, with unresolved D. Trimming took off 0 bases at V and 7 bases at J, with 11 bases between the two ends. Germline loops: CDR1 SGHRS, CDR2 YFSETQ. The CDR3 consists of 15 residues. DNA of the CDR3: TGCGCCAGCAGCTTGGATAATTTAGGCAATTCACCCCTCCACTTT. Protein sequence: CASSLDNLGNSPLHF. The whole variable domain, filled in from reference TRBV5-1 and TRBJ1-6, reads KAGVTQTPRYLIKTRGQQVTLSCSPISGHRSVSWYQQTPGQGLQFLFEYFSETQRNKGNFPGRFSGRQFSNSRSEMNVSTLELGDSALYLCASSLDNLGNSPLHFGNGTRLTVT.